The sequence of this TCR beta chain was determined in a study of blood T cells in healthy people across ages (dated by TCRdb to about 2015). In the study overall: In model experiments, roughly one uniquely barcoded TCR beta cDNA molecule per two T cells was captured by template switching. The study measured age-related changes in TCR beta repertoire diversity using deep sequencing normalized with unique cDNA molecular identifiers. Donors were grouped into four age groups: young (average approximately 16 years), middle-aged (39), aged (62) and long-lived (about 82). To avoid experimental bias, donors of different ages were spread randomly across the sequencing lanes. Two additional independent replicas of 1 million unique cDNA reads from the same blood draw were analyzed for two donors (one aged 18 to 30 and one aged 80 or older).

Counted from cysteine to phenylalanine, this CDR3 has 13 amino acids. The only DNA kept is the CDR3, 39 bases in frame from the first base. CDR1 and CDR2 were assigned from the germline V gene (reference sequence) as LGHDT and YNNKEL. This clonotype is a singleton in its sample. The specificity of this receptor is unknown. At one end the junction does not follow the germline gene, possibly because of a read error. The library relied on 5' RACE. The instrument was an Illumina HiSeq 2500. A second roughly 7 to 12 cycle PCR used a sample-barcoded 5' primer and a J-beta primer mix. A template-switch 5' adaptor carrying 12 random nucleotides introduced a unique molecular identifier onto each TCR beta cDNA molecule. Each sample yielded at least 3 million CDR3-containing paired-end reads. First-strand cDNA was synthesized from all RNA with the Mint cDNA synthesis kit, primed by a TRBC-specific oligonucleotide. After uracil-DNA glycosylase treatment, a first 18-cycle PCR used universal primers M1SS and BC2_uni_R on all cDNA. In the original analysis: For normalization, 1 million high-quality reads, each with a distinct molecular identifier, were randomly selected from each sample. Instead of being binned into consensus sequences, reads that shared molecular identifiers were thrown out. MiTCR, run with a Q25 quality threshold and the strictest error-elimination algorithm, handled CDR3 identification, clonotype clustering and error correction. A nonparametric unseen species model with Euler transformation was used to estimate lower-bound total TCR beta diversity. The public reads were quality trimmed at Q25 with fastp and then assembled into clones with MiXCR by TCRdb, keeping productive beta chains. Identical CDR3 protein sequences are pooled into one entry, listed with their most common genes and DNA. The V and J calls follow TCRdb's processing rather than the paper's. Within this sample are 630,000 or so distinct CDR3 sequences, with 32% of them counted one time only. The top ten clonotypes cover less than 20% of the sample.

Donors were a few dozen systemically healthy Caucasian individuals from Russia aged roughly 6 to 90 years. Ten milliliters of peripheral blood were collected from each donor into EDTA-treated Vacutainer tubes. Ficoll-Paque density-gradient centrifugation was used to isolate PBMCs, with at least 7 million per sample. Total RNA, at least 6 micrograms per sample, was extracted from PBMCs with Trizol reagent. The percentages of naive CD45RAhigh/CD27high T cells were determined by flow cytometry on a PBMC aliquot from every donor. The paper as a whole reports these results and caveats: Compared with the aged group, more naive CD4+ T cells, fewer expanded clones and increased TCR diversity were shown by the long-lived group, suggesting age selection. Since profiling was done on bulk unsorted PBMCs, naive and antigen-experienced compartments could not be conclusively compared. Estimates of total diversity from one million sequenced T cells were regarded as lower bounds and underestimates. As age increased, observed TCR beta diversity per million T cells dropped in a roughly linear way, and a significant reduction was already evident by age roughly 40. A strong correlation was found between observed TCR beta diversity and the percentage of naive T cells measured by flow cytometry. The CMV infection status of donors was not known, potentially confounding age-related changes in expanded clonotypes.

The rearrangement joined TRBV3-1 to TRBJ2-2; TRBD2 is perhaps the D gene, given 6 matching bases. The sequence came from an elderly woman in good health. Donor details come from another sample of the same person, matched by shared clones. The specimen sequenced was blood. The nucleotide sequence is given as TGTGCCAGCAGCCAAGTCTCCGGCGGGGAGCGGTTTTTT. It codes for CASSQVSGGERFF.